These 21 T cell receptor beta chains originate from one sample sequenced in a study of cytomegalovirus exposure and HLA in healthy donors. Primers for the PCR totalled 60 Vbeta and 13 Jbeta. Using immunoSEQ multiplex PCR, the repertoire was profiled, and TCRdb retains in-frame clones only, with some absent. The sample shows around 180,000 clones, roughly four fifths of them seen only once. Sequencing was done on a sample of PBMCs. These receptor sequences come from a man younger than 35 in good health and CMV-seronegative.

V gene TRBV6-1 combines with J gene TRBJ2-3; D is perhaps TRBD1 (6 bases). Germline CDR1 reads MNHNS; CDR2 reads SASEGT. Deletions cut 2 bases from V and 1 base from J, with 16 bases between. The CDR3 spans 17 residues. Here the CDR3 DNA reads TGTGCCAGCAGTGAAACTGGGACACTCCTCGGCACAGATACGCAGTATTTT. This encodes CASSETGTLLGTDTQYF.

J is TRBJ1-5 and V is TRBV5-1; a weak D match, TRBD1 (6 bases). CDR1 is SGHRS, CDR2 YFSETQ, per germline. This CDR3 is 15 amino acids long. Trimming took 8 bases from V and 1 from J, leaving 16 bases between them. The CDR3 bases are TGCGCCAGGAACGTGGGACATTTAAGCAATCAGCCCCAGCATTTT. Protein sequence: CARNVGHLSNQPQHF.

This chain joins TRBV7-2 and TRBJ1-1, with D possibly TRBD1 on 6 matching bases. CDR3 length: 14 residues. Germline assignment: CDR1 SGHTA and CDR2 FQGNSA. V was clipped by 5 bases and J by 1 base, with 11 bases between them. CDR3 region: CASSLQGRNTEAFF. CDR3 coding DNA: TGTGCCAGCAGCCTACAGGGACGGAACACTGAAGCTTTCTTT.

The chain has TRBV15 and TRBJ2-5, with 9 positions matching TRBD1. The CDR3 covers 17 residues. The germline V gene encodes CDR1 LNHNV and CDR2 YYDKDF (reference sequence). V dropped 0 bases and J dropped 4; count of bases not matched to a gene: 9. The CDR3: CATSRDPGQGSPETQYF. The CDR3 DNA reads as TGTGCCACCAGCAGAGACCCGGGACAGGGTTCCCCAGAGACCCAGTACTTC.

The V and J genes are TRBV5-5 and TRBJ2-3; TRBD2 matches at 7 bases. CDR1 is SGHKS, CDR2 YYEKEE, per germline (reference sequence). V gave up 4 bases and J gave up 6 bases; unmatched junction bases: 8. There are 14 residues in the CDR3. The CDR3: CASSLLGGGDTQYF. Here the CDR3 DNA reads TGTGCCAGCAGCCTTCTGGGGGGAGGGGATACGCAGTATTTT.

The chain couples TRBV9 to TRBJ2-2, with TRBD1 matching over 7 bases. CDR1 is SGDLS and CDR2 is YYNGEE in the germline V gene. V shed 0 bases, J shed 4 bases, and the junction held 6 bases outside the gene matches. This CDR3 is 16 amino acids long. The CDR3 DNA sequence: TGTGCCAGCAGCGTAGACTCGGGACAGTCCACCGGGGAGCTGTTTTTT. Amino acid sequence: CASSVDSGQSTGELFF.

This chain connects TRBV7-2 to TRBJ1-3; D unclear. V was cut by 2 bases and J by 0 bases, with 14 bases left in between. The germline V gene encodes CDR1 SGHTA and CDR2 FQGNSA. The CDR3 totals 17 residues. The CDR3 loop is CASSLNGVIDSGNTIYF. CDR3 nucleotide sequence: TGTGCCAGCAGCTTAAACGGAGTCATTGACTCTGGAAACACCATATATTTT.

The chain couples TRBV20-1 to TRBJ1-2, with a possible D match to TRBD1 (6 bases). V dropped 6 bases and J dropped 8 bases, with 13 bases sitting between them. Germline lookup yields CDR1 DFQATT and CDR2 SNEGSKA (reference sequence). The CDR3 contains 11 residues. The CDR3 sequence is CSAPPGAGYTF. DNA of the CDR3: TGCAGTGCCCCCCCAGGGGCCGGCTACACCTTC.

The chain has TRBV7-6 and TRBJ2-3, with D uncertain. Germline loops: CDR1 SGHVS, CDR2 FNYEAQ. CDR3 length: 18 residues. V was shortened by 1 base and J by 0 bases, with 17 bases between the two germline ends. This CDR3 is CASSLVISRIRSTDTQYF. As DNA, the CDR3 is TGTGCCAGCAGCTTAGTCATCTCGCGGATCCGAAGCACAGATACGCAGTATTTT.

This chain uses TRBV6-5 with TRBJ1-1; D not resolved. Germline CDR1 and CDR2: MNHEY and SVGAGI. V was clipped by 7 bases and J by 9 bases, with 12 bases between them. The CDR3 is 11 residues long. DNA for the CDR3: TGTGCCAGCAACCAGCGAGGGAAAGCTTTCTTT. It codes for CASNQRGKAFF.

V and J are TRBV7-8 and TRBJ2-7; TRBD1 is a possible D gene (5 bases). The CDR3 sequence is 13 residues long. The V gene's germline CDR1 is SGHVS and CDR2 FQNEAQ. The ends were cut back, 5 bases at V and 4 bases at J, with 12 bases in the middle. CDR3 amino acids: CASSARAFYEQYF. CDR3 nucleotide sequence: TGTGCCAGCAGCGCCAGGGCTTTTTACGAGCAGTACTTC.

V is TRBV6-5 and J is TRBJ2-1; 13 positions agree with TRBD2. The V gene's germline CDR1 is MNHEY and CDR2 SVGAGI. The CDR3 consists of 16 residues. V shed 4 bases and J 7 bases; nucleotides not matched to a gene: 7. The CDR3, as DNA: TGTGCCAGCAGTTTCGTACTAGCGGGGGGGTTTAATGAGCAGTTCTTC. As protein: CASSFVLAGGFNEQFF.

V usage is TRBV19 and J usage is TRBJ2-1; D perhaps matches TRBD2 (5 bases). Per germline, CDR1 LNHDA and CDR2 SQIVND (reference sequence). The ends were cut back, 3 bases at V and 5 bases at J, with 11 bases in the middle. The CDR3 loop spans 14 amino acids. The CDR3: CASSIGDYNNEQFF. CDR3 sequence (DNA): TGTGCCAGTAGTATCGGCGACTACAACAATGAGCAGTTCTTC.

The chain joins TRBV10-3 to TRBJ2-7, with TRBD2 matching 7 bases. The germline V gene has CDR1 ENHRY and CDR2 SYGVKD. This CDR3 is 14 amino acids long. V lost 3 bases to trimming and J lost 2 bases; unmatched junction nucleotides: 4. CDR3 in DNA: TGTGCCATCAGTGAACGGGGGGATACCTACGAGCAGTACTTC. Encoded protein: CAISERGDTYEQYF.

The V call is TRBV21-1, the J call TRBJ1-5; the table's D call, TRBD1, was not checked against the DNA. TRBV21-1 corresponds to a pseudogene. The length of the CDR3 is 21 residues. In DNA, the CDR3 is TGTGCCAGCAGCAGACCTTCCGGGACAGGGCTTGTCATCACCCGATCGCAGCCCCAGCATTTT. Protein sequence: CASSRPSGTGLVITRSQPQHF.

The chain joins TRBV6-1 to TRBJ1-5, with D possibly TRBD1 on 5 matching bases. CDR1 and CDR2 from the germline V gene are MNHNS and SASEGT. The CDR3 is 16 amino acids. Trimming left V 3 bases short and J 0 bases short, with 12 bases between. The chain's CDR3 is CASSEGGAYSNQPQHF. The CDR3, as DNA: TGTGCCAGCAGTGAGGGTGGGGCTTATAGCAATCAGCCCCAGCATTTT.

This chain uses TRBV5-1 with TRBJ2-3; TRBD1 aligns across 7 bases. After removal of 4 bases from V and 4 bases from J, the junction contained 3 bases not matched to a gene. Germline lookup yields CDR1 SGHRS and CDR2 YFSETQ. The CDR3 is 13 residues long. The CDR3 loop is CASSLGTADTQYF. The CDR3 region has the DNA TGCGCCAGCAGCCTCGGGACAGCAGATACGCAGTATTTT.

This clone was seen just once. Written as DNA, the CDR3 is TGCAGCGTTGTAGGGGGACAGGGGGCCTACGAGCAGTACTTC. Translating gives CSVVGGQGAYEQYF. The gene calls are TRBV29-1 and TRBJ2-5; 11 bases are a match to TRBD1. TRBJ2-7 explains the end of the DNA better; the J call may be wrong. The CDR3 loop spans 14 amino acids. Germline-derived CDR1 and CDR2 are SQVTM and ANQGSEA.

The V and J genes are TRBV28 and TRBJ2-7, with a tentative D call TRBD1 (5 bases). V gave up 6 bases and J gave up 4 bases, with 13 bases separating them. This CDR3 is 13 amino acids long. The germline gives CDR1 MDHEN, CDR2 SYDVKM. The chain's CDR3 is CASRTGGNYEQYF. CDR3 nucleotide sequence: TGTGCCAGCAGAACAGGTGGTAATTACGAGCAGTACTTC.

The genes are TRBV27 and TRBJ2-7; a possible D gene is TRBD2 (7 bases). The CDR3 has 17 residues. V lost 1 base and J 5 bases, leaving 21 bases between the germline ends. Germline CDR1 and CDR2: MNHEY and SMNVEV (reference sequence). This CDR3 is CASSLFWGSGGGHEQYF. CDR3 sequence (DNA): TGTGCCAGCAGTTTATTTTGGGGGTCGGGGGGCGGGCACGAGCAGTACTTC.

In this sample, this clone turned up once. The CDR3 region has the DNA TGTGCCAGCAGTTTAGGGGGGAGCCGGACAGATACGCAGTATTTT. Residues: CASSLGGSRTDTQYF. The chain links TRBV28 to TRBJ2-3; maybe TRBD2 (6 bases). Trimming took off 2 bases at V and 3 bases at J, with 12 bases between the two ends. The CDR3 has 15 residues. Germline-derived CDR1 and CDR2 are MDHEN and SYDVKM.